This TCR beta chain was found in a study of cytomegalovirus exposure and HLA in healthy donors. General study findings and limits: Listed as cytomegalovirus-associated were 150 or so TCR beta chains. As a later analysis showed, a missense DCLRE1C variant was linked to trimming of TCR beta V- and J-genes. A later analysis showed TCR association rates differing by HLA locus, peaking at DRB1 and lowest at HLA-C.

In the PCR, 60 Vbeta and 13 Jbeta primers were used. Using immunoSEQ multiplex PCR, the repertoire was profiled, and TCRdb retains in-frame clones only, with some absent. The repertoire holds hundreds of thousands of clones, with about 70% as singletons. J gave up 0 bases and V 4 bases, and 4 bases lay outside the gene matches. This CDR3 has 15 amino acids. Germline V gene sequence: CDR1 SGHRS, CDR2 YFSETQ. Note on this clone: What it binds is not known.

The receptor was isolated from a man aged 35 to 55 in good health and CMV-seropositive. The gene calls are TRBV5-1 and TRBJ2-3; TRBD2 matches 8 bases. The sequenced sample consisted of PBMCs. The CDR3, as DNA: TGCGCCAGCAGCCCGGGACTAGGTAGCACAGATACGCAGTATTTT. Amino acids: CASSPGLGSTDTQYF.